This entry concerns a single TCR beta chain. This entry comes from a study of cytomegalovirus exposure and HLA in healthy donors. Looking at the study overall: Membership in the Caucasian-associated ancestry cluster was found for 75% to 85% of nearly 400 genotyped donors.

Primers included in the PCR were 60 Vbeta and 13 Jbeta primers. The protocol was immunoSEQ multiplex PCR, while the TCRdb copy is restricted to in-frame clones and leaves out a portion. This table has about 160,000 clones, roughly 84% appearing once. The CDR3 consists of 14 residues. V dropped 2 bases and J dropped 3 bases, with 10 bases sitting between them. Germline V gene sequence: CDR1 SGHNT, CDR2 YYREEE (reference sequence). The receptor was isolated from a young woman in good health and CMV-seronegative. The sample comprised PBMCs. The chain carries TRBV5-4 and TRBJ2-3; possibly TRBD2 for D (5 bases). The CDR3, as DNA: TGTGCCAGCAGCTTCGGGATAGGTACAGATACGCAGTATTTT. Translating it yields CASSFGIGTDTQYF.